This T cell receptor (beta chain) was found in a study of early T cells in non-severe SARS-CoV-2 infection. Study summary: Bulk RNA taken from unsorted whole blood was sequenced, leaving chains unpaired. Study-wide points: Matching against VDJdb likely underestimated virus-specific expansions, favoring anti-spike CD8.

In the case of this clonotype: The antigen is not known. Mismatch with germline at one junction end may stem from a read error.

The CDR3 covers 14 residues. CDR1 KGHSH and CDR2 LQKENI come from the germline V gene. Unique molecular identifiers (one per individual cDNA molecule) were attached. In TCRdb, the 5' RACE reads were re-called with MiXCR into one record per CDR3 protein. The data hold 60,000 or so distinct CDR3 sequences, with about a tenth observed a single time. The sample taken for sequencing was whole blood. The rearrangement uses TRBV18 and TRBJ1-1; D gene ambiguous. The clonotype was recovered from an adult who was a healthcare worker with PCR-confirmed SARS-CoV-2 infection or an uninfected control (not recorded which). CDR3 region: CASSPEVLNPEAFF. The DNA for the CDR3 is TGTGCCAGCTCACCCGAGGTTCTGAACCCTGAAGCTTTCTTT.